Listed here are 22 T cell receptor beta chains from one sample, sequenced in a study of T cell repertoires in cytomegalovirus infection. TCRdb re-called the reads with MiXCR, one entry per CDR3 protein. The sample yields about 160,000 distinct CDR3 sequences, roughly 17% seen once. Input material: CD8+ T cells from PBMCs. The receptors were sampled from a human donor in good health (CMV status not recorded). Some clones in this sample may be carry-over from other donors' samples.

This clonotype was counted a few times. The gene calls are TRBV3-1 and TRBJ2-1, with no clear D. The germline V and J ends were trimmed by 0 bases and 4 bases, with 16 bases remaining between them. This CDR3 comprises 17 residues. Per germline, CDR1 LGHDT and CDR2 YNNKEL (reference sequence). CDR3 residues: CASSQEGRAVPYNEQFF. CDR3 in DNA: TGTGCCAGCAGCCAAGAAGGAAGGGCGGTCCCGTACAATGAGCAGTTCTTC.

CDR3 coding DNA: TGTGCCAGCAGTTACTCGTTTCGGAAGTCCTACGAGCAGTACTTC. Protein product: CASSYSFRKSYEQYF. This rearrangement joins TRBV6-2 or TRBV6-3 to TRBJ2-7; D unclear. Germline-derived CDR1 and CDR2 are MNHEY and SVGEGT. The CDR3 totals 15 residues. V was clipped by 0 bases and J by 1 base, with 10 bases between them.

The CDR3 nucleotides read TGTGCCAGCAGCGGGAGGACGTCCCCACCCCCTGAAGCTTTCTTT. Amino acids: CASSGRTSPPPEAFF. The rearrangement links TRBV7-9 to TRBJ1-1; D is ambiguous. The CDR3 loop spans 15 amino acids. V was cut by 5 bases and J by 6 bases, with 19 bases left in between. In germline, CDR1 is SEHNR, CDR2 FQNEAQ (reference sequence).

This clonotype was recorded a few times. The genes are TRBV24-1 and TRBJ2-2; 9 bases align to TRBD1. Germline assignment: CDR1 KGHDR and CDR2 SFDVKD. CDR3 length equals 14 residues. J was trimmed by 5 bases and V by 7 bases; bases with no gene match: 4. As DNA, the CDR3 is TGTGCCACCAGAGGACAGGGGAGGACCGGGGAGCTGTTTTTT. This codes for CATRGQGRTGELFF.

The table lists this clonotype with many counts. In DNA form, the CDR3 reads TGTGCCAGCAGCCCGCCGGGACAGGGGGCGAGGGAGCAGTACTTC. Translation gives CASSPPGQGAREQYF. The chain is built from TRBV7-9 and TRBJ2-7, with 12 bases fitting TRBD1. Germline V lookup: CDR1 SEHNR, CDR2 FQNEAQ (reference sequence). The V and J ends lost 5 bases and 7 bases, in that order; junction bases with no gene match: 9. This CDR3 has 15 residues.

This clonotype appeared a few times. The genes are TRBV11-2 and TRBJ2-1; possible D gene TRBD2, 5 bases. The V end lost 5 bases, the J end lost 5 bases, and 10 bases lay between the germline ends. Germline V gives CDR1 SGHAT, CDR2 FQNNGV. The CDR3 runs 13 residues. The CDR3 reads CASSRTGDNEQFF. The DNA of the CDR3 is TGTGCCAGCAGCCGAACCGGGGACAATGAGCAGTTCTTC.

This clonotype occurred a few times. The chain has TRBV7-2 and TRBJ1-4, with a weak D call TRBD1 (5 bases). Germline values: CDR1 SGHTA, CDR2 FQGNSA. The CDR3 is made up of 18 amino acids. With 0 bases removed from V and 8 bases from J, the gap between germline ends came to 22 bases. Here the CDR3 DNA reads TGTGCCAGCAGCTTAGCGAGGGGAGCGAAAGCATCAAGGGAAAAACTGTTTTTT. Protein: CASSLARGAKASREKLFF.

This clonotype was found a few times. This sequence joins TRBV28 and TRBJ2-4; tentative D call: TRBD1 (5 bases). Germline CDR1 is MDHEN and CDR2 is SYDVKM. V gave up 3 bases and J gave up 0 bases, with 9 bases separating them. This CDR3 contains 15 residues. The CDR3 nucleotides are TGTGCCAGCAGTTTTTCAGGGTTAGCCAAAAACATTCAGTACTTC. It encodes CASSFSGLAKNIQYF.

A few counts support this clonotype. The chain uses TRBV18 and TRBJ2-1; D remains unclear. Germline V gene sequence: CDR1 KGHSH, CDR2 LQKENI. The germline V and J ends were trimmed by 1 base and 4 bases, with 5 bases remaining between them. The length of the CDR3 is 13 residues. The CDR3 is CASSPRLYNEQFF. CDR3 in DNA: TGTGCCAGCTCACCACGGCTTTACAATGAGCAGTTCTTC.

A few counts support this clonotype. The chain combines TRBV7-8 with TRBJ1-5; no definite D call. The CDR3 consists of 12 residues. V was shortened by 5 bases and J by 6 bases, with 8 bases between the two germline ends. Per the germline V gene, CDR1 is SGHVS and CDR2 is FQNEAQ. CDR3 sequence: CASSPGGQPQHF. Written as DNA, the CDR3 is TGTGCCAGCAGCCCAGGTGGTCAGCCCCAGCATTTT.

The genes are TRBV7-8 and TRBJ1-2; possible D gene TRBD1, 6 bases. V lost 1 base and J lost 0, with 15 bases in between. The germline V gene encodes CDR1 SGHVS and CDR2 FQNEAQ. The CDR3 is 17 amino acids. CDR3 amino acids: CASSLGTGGPTNYGYTF. The CDR3 DNA is TGTGCCAGCAGCTTAGGAACGGGGGGGCCCACTAACTATGGCTACACCTTC.

The V gene is TRBV4-2, the J gene TRBJ2-5, with D perhaps matching TRBD1 (8 bases). Germline V gene data show CDR1 as LGHNA and CDR2 as YNFKEQ. The V and J ends lost 1 base and 5 bases respectively, with 14 bases between them. This CDR3 spans 15 amino acids. Here the CDR3 DNA reads TGTGCCAGCAGCCAAGCAACAGGGGGAGGGGAGACCCAGTACTTC. Amino acids: CASSQATGGGETQYF.

This clonotype was seen more than once but under ten times. The chain is built from TRBV7-3 and TRBJ2-2, with D unclear. Trimming shortened V by 5 bases and J by 5 bases, and 6 bases separated the two germline ends. This CDR3 contains 12 residues. The V gene's germline CDR1 is SGHTA and CDR2 FQGTGA. As DNA, the CDR3 is TGTGCCAGCAGCCCAAGGACCGGGGAGCTGTTTTTT. Translation: CASSPRTGELFF.

V gene TRBV20-1 combines with J gene TRBJ2-1; TRBD2 is a possible D gene (5 bases). The CDR3 consists of 16 residues. Trimming removed 0 bases at V and 0 bases at J, with 12 bases between. The germline V gene has CDR1 DFQATT and CDR2 SNEGSKA (reference sequence). The CDR3 reads CSARDKTGSSYNEQFF. The CDR3 nucleotides are TGCAGTGCTAGAGATAAGACGGGAAGCTCCTACAATGAGCAGTTCTTC.

This clonotype turned up a few times. The V call is TRBV4-1, the J call TRBJ2-3; 8 bases map to TRBD2. V shed 1 base, J shed 2 bases, and the junction held 8 bases outside the gene matches. This CDR3 region has 17 residues. Germline V gene data show CDR1 as MGHRA and CDR2 as YSYEKL. The CDR3 spells CASSQGPTSGLTDTQYF. CDR3 sequence (DNA): TGCGCCAGCAGCCAAGGCCCCACTAGCGGCCTCACAGATACGCAGTATTTT.

The rearrangement links TRBV6-5 to TRBJ2-1, with 13 nucleotides matching TRBD2. This CDR3 comprises 16 residues. Germline V gives CDR1 MNHEY, CDR2 SVGAGI. Germline trimming cut 10 bases from V and 7 bases from J; bases unmatched to any gene: 13. This chain's CDR3 is CATLGWTSGRLNEQFF. CDR3 sequence (DNA): TGTGCCACCTTGGGCTGGACTAGCGGGAGATTGAATGAGCAGTTCTTC.

This clonotype was detected a few times. V and J are TRBV12-3 or TRBV12-4 and TRBJ1-1, with D maybe TRBD1 (5 bases). V dropped 6 bases and J dropped 4 bases, with 9 bases sitting between them. This CDR3 contains 12 residues. CDR3 residues: CASRGGSTEAFF. Written as DNA, the CDR3 is TGTGCCAGCAGGGGGGGGAGCACTGAAGCTTTCTTT.

V is TRBV29-1 and J is TRBJ2-7; weak D call: TRBD2 (6 bases). Germline loops: CDR1 SQVTM, CDR2 ANQGSEA. The CDR3 consists of 14 residues. The V and J ends lost 7 bases and 1 base respectively, with 17 bases between them. CDR3 loop: CSAGRDGKSYEQYF. The CDR3 bases are TGCAGCGCCGGGCGGGACGGGAAGTCCTACGAGCAGTACTTC.

The table lists this clonotype with a few counts. This chain uses TRBV12-3 or TRBV12-4 with TRBJ2-2; D is possibly TRBD1 (5 bases). The germline V and J ends were trimmed by 5 bases and 2 bases, with 18 bases remaining between them. This CDR3 comprises 17 residues. The CDR3 is CASSPPTGHPNTGELFF. In nucleotides, the CDR3 is TGTGCCAGCAGTCCCCCCACAGGTCATCCAAACACCGGGGAGCTGTTTTTT.

The chain recombines TRBV6-5 with TRBJ2-2; no clear D. From germline, CDR1 is MNHEY and CDR2 SVGAGI. The V end lost 0 bases, the J end lost 1 base, and 9 bases lay between the germline ends. The CDR3 loop spans 16 amino acids. The CDR3 nucleotides read TGTGCCAGCAGTTACTCGGCCAGTCTGAACACCGGGGAGCTGTTTTTT. Translation gives CASSYSASLNTGELFF.

The chain couples TRBV7-8 to TRBJ2-1; 8 bases agree with TRBD1. The CDR3 spans 15 residues. Unmatched junction bases numbered 7, after V lost 6 bases and J lost 3 bases. The germline CDR1 and CDR2 sequences are SGHVS and FQNEAQ. CDR3 in DNA: TGTGCCAGCAGGTCGACCGGGACAGGCTACAATGAGCAGTTCTTC. Translated, it gives CASRSTGTGYNEQFF.

This clonotype was observed a handful of times. This chain connects TRBV28 to TRBJ1-4, with TRBD1 matching over 7 bases. The CDR3 is 16 residues long. The V and J ends lost 1 base and 4 bases, in that order; junction bases with no gene match: 6. The germline V gene encodes CDR1 MDHEN and CDR2 SYDVKM. CDR3 sequence: CASSLSPDRVNEKLFF. As DNA, the CDR3 is TGTGCCAGCAGTTTATCTCCCGACAGGGTTAATGAAAAACTGTTTTTT.